This TCR beta chain was identified during a study of T cells of healthy individuals. CDR1 and CDR2 (germline): SGHTA, FQGNSA. The V gene lost 5 bases and the J gene lost 1 base, with 12 bases spanning the gap. This CDR3 comprises 14 residues. One entry per CDR3 protein, called by TCRdb with MiXCR from the 5' RACE reads. The sample lists approximately 50,000 distinct CDR3 sequences; roughly 15% were seen once. This clonotype was sampled from a human donor in good health. V and J are TRBV7-2 and TRBJ2-7; D is ambiguous. CDR3 protein: CASSTIPGSYEQYF. The CDR3 region has the DNA TGTGCCAGCAGCACCATCCCAGGATCCTACGAGCAGTACTTC.